The 6 T cell receptor beta chains below come from one sample, sequenced in a study of blood T cells in healthy people across ages. A J-beta primer mix and a sample-barcoded 5' primer were used in a second PCR of about 7 to 12 cycles. MiXCR, run by TCRdb on the 5' RACE reads, gives a single entry per CDR3 protein. The data contain 1.5 million to 1.8 million distinct CDR3 sequences, roughly 43% of them singletons. The sample consisted of blood. The source of these receptors is a woman between 18 and 30 years old in good health.

The gene calls are TRBV15 and TRBJ2-2; D might be TRBD1 or TRBD2, each matching 5 bases. Per the germline V gene, CDR1 is LNHNV and CDR2 is YYDKDF (reference sequence). The germline V and J ends were trimmed by 0 bases and 4 bases, with 9 bases remaining between them. The length of the CDR3 is 15 residues. As DNA, the CDR3 is TGTGCCACCAGCAGAGATTCCGGGGCCACCGGGGAGCTGTTTTTT. It translates to CATSRDSGATGELFF.

The CDR3 reads CASSFFRSPTDTQYF. Written as DNA, the CDR3 is TGTGCCAGCAGTTTTTTCAGAAGTCCCACAGATACGCAGTATTTT. This chain links TRBV12-3 or TRBV12-4 with TRBJ2-3; D not resolved. This CDR3 is built from 15 residues. The V end lost 3 bases, the J end lost 2 bases, and 12 bases lay between the germline ends.

The gene calls are TRBV7-9 and TRBJ2-3; 10 bases align to TRBD1. Trimming cost V 5 bases and J 3 bases; bases outside gene matches: 8. The CDR3 length is 16 residues. Germline values: CDR1 SEHNR, CDR2 FQNEAQ (reference sequence). CDR3 sequence: CASSARQGAGTDTQYF. The CDR3 DNA reads as TGTGCCAGCAGCGCAAGACAGGGGGCTGGGACAGATACGCAGTATTTT.

The sample holds a few counts of this clonotype. This sequence joins TRBV20-1 and TRBJ1-5, with a weak D call TRBD1 (5 bases). V lost 3 bases and J lost 4, with 10 bases in between. The CDR3 extends over 13 amino acids. CDR1 is DFQATT, CDR2 SNEGSKA, per germline (reference sequence). Here the CDR3 reads CSARRGDNQPQHF. The DNA of the CDR3 is TGCAGTGCTAGGAGGGGTGATAATCAGCCCCAGCATTTT.

This clonotype was found a few times. This chain connects TRBV6-5 to TRBJ2-1; 8 positions agree with TRBD1. The CDR3 sequence is 14 residues long. Germline CDR1 reads MNHEY; CDR2 reads SVGAGI. V dropped 1 base and J dropped 6; count of bases not matched to a gene: 2. CDR3: CASSYWGTGNEQFF. The DNA of the CDR3 is TGTGCCAGCAGTTACTGGGGGACAGGCAATGAGCAGTTCTTC.

V gene TRBV7-2 combines with J gene TRBJ2-3; 7 bases agree with TRBD2. Trimming cost V 2 bases and J 2 bases; bases outside gene matches: 7. The CDR3 extends over 16 amino acids. Germline CDR1 SGHTA, CDR2 FQGNSA. CDR3 in amino acids: CASSLLPSGTTDTQYF. The CDR3 bases are TGTGCCAGCAGCTTACTCCCCAGCGGGACCACAGATACGCAGTATTTT.